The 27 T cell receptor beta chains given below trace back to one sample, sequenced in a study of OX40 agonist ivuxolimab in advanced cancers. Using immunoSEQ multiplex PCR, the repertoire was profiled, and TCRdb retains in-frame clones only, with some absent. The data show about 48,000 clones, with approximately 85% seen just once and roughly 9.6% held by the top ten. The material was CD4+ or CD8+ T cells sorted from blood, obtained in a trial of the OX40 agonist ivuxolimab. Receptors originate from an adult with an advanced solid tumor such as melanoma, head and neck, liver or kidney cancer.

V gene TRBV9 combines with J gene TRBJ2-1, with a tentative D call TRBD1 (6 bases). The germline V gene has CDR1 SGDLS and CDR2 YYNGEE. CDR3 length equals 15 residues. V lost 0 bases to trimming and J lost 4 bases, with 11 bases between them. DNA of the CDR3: TGTGCCAGCAGCGTAGGCAGGGGTAGGTACAATGAGCAGTTCTTC. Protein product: CASSVGRGRYNEQFF.

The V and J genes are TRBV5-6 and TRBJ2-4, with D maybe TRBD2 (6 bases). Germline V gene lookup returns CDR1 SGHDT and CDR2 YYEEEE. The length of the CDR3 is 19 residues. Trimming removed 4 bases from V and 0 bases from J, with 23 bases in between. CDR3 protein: CASSAGSGGVLLAKNIQYF. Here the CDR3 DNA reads TGTGCCAGCAGCGCGGGGAGCGGTGGGGTCCTGTTAGCCAAAAACATTCAGTACTTC.

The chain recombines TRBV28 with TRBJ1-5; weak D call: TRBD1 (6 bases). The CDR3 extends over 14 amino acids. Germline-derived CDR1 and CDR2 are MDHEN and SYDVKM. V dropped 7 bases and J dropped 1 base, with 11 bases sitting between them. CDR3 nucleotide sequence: TGTGCCAGCACGAAAGGGGGAAGCAATCAGCCCCAGCATTTT. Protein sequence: CASTKGGSNQPQHF.

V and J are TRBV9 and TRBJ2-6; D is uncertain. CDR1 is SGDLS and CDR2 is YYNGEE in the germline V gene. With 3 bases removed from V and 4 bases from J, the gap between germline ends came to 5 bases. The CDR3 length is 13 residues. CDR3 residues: CASSEGGANVLTF. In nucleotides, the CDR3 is TGTGCCAGCAGCGAAGGGGGGGCCAACGTCCTGACTTTC. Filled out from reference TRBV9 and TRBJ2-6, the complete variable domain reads DSGVTQTPKHLITATGQRVTLRCSPRSGDLSVYWYQQSLDQGLQFLIQYYNGEERAKGNILERFSAQQFPDLHSELNLSSLELGDSALYFCASSEGGANVLTFGAGSRLTVL.

CDR3: CASSLDRGATDTQYF. The CDR3, as DNA: TGCGCCAGCAGCTTGGACAGGGGTGCGACGGATACGCAGTATTTT. The chain couples TRBV5-1 to TRBJ2-3; 7 bases agree with TRBD1. The V gene's germline CDR1 is SGHRS and CDR2 YFSETQ. Germline trimming cut 0 bases from V and 6 bases from J; bases unmatched to any gene: 7. The CDR3 has 15 amino acids.

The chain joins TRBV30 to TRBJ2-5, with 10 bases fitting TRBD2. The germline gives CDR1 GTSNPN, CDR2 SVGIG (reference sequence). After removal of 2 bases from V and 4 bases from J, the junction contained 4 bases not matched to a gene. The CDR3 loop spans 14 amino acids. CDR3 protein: CAWSLLAGTETQYF. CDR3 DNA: TGTGCCTGGAGTTTACTAGCGGGAACAGAGACCCAGTACTTC.

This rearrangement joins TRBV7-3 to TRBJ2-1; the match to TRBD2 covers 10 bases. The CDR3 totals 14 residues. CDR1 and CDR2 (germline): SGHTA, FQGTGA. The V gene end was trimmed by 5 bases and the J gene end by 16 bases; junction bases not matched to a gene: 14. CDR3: CASSPGLAGAIAFF. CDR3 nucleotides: TGTGCCAGCAGCCCAGGGCTAGCGGGAGCGATAGCTTTCTTC. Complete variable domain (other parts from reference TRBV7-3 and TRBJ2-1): GAGVSQTPSNKVTEKGKYVELRCDPISGHTALYWYRQSLGQGPEFLIYFQGTGAADDSGLPNDRFFAVRPEGSVSTLKIQRTERGDSAVYLCASSPGLAGAIAFFGPGTRLTVL.

The CDR3 loop is CASSLDQGGGETQYF. In DNA form, the CDR3 reads TGTGCCAGCAGCTTAGATCAGGGCGGCGGCGAGACCCAGTACTTC. The V call is TRBV7-8, the J call TRBJ2-5, with a tentative D call TRBD1 (5 bases). The CDR3 runs 15 residues. The V and J ends lost 1 base and 5 bases respectively, with 14 bases between them. Germline V gene lookup returns CDR1 SGHVS and CDR2 FQNEAQ.

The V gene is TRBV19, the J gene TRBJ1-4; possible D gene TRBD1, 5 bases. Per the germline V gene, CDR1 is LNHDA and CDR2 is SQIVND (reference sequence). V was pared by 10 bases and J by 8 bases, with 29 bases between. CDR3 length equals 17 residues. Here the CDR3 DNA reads TGTGCCACCCAGGTGCCAACGGGGGAACGATTAGGCGAAAAACTGTTTTTT. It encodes CATQVPTGERLGEKLFF.

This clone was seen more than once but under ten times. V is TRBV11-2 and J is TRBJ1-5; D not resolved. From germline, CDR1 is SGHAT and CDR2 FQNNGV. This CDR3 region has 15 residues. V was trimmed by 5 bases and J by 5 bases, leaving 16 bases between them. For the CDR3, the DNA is TGTGCCAGCAGCCCCGGGATAAGCGTCGATCAGCCCCAGCATTTT. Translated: CASSPGISVDQPQHF.

In DNA form, the CDR3 reads TGCGCCAGCAGCCCCGGACAGGTCGCCCTGGGGGGGGAGCTGTTTTTT. Translated, it gives CASSPGQVALGGELFF. The chain employs TRBV5-1 and TRBJ2-2, with 7 nucleotides matching TRBD1. CDR3 length equals 16 residues. V was pared by 4 bases and J by 8 bases, with 14 bases of the junction left unmatched. CDR1 is SGHRS, CDR2 YFSETQ, per germline.

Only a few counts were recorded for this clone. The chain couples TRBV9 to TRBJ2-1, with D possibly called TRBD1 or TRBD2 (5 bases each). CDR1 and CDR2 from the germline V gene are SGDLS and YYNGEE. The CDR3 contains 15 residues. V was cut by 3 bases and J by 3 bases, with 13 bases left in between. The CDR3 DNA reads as TGTGCCAGCAGCGCCGGGACCAGATTCTACAATGAGCAGTTCTTC. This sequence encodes CASSAGTRFYNEQFF.

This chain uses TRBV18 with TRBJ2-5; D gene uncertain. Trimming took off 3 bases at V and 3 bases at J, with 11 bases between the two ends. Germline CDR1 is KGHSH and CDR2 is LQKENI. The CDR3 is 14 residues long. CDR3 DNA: TGTGCCAGCTCACCGGCAAAAGGGAAAGAGACCCAGTACTTC. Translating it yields CASSPAKGKETQYF.

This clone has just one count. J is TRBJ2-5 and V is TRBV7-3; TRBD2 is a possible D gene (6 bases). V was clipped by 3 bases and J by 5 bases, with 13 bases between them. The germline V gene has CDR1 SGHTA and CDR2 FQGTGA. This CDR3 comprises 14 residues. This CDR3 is CASSFSGRDETQYF. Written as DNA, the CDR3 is TGTGCCAGCAGCTTTAGCGGCAGAGATGAGACCCAGTACTTC.

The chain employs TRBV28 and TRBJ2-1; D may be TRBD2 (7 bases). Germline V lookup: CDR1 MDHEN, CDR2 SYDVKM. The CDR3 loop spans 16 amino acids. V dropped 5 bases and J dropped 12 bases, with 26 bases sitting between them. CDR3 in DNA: TGTGCCAGCAGTCCTCTCGGGGCTAGCGGAAAAGGGGGGCAGTTCTTC. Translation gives CASSPLGASGKGGQFF.

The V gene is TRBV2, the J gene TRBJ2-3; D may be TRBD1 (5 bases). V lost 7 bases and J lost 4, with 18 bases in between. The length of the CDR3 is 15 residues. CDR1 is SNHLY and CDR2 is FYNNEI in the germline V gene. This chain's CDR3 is CASTRRWGSADTQYF. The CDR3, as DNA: TGTGCCAGCACTCGACGGTGGGGCTCCGCAGATACGCAGTATTTT.

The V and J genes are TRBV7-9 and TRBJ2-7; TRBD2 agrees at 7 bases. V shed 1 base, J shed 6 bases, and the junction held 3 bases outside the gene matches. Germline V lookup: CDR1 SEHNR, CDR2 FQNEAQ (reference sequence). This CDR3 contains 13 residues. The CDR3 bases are TGTGCCAGCAGCTTAGTCGGGGAGGGCGAGCAGTACTTC. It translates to CASSLVGEGEQYF.

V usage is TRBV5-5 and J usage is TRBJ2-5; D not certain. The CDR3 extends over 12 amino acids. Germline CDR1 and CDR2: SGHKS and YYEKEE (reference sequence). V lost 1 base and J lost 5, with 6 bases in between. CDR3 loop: CASSLNRETQYF. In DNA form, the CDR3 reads TGTGCCAGCAGCTTGAATCGGGAGACCCAGTACTTC.

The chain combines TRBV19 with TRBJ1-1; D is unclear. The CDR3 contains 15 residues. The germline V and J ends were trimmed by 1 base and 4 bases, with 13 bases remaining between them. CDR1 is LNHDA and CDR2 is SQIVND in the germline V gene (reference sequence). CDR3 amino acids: CASSIARVSSTEAFF. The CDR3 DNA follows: TGTGCCAGTAGTATAGCTCGGGTGTCGAGCACTGAAGCTTTCTTT.

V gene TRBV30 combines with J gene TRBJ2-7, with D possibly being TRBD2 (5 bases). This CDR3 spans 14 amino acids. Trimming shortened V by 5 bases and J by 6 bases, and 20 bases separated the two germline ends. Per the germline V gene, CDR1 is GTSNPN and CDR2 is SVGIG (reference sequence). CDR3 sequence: CAWGARMGAAEQYF. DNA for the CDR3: TGTGCCTGGGGTGCGAGGATGGGAGCTGCCGAGCAGTACTTC. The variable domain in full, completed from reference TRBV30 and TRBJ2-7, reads SQTIHQWPATLVQPVGSPLSLECTVEGTSNPNLYWYRQAAGRGLQLLFYSVGIGQISSEVPQNLSASRPQDRQFILSSKKLLLSDSGFYLCAWGARMGAAEQYFGPGTRLTVT.

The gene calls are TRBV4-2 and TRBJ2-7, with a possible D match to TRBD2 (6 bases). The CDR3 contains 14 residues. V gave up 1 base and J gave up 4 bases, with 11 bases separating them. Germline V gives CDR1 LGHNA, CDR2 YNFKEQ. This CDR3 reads CASSQGRAEYEQYF. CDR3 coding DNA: TGTGCCAGCAGCCAAGGGAGGGCCGAATACGAGCAGTACTTC.

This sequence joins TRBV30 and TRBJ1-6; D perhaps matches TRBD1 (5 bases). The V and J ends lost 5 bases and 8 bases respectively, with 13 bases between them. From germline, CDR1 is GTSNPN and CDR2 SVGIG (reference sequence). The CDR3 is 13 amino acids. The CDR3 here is CAWGVRGDSPLHF. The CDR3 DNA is TGTGCCTGGGGGGTCAGAGGGGATTCACCCCTCCACTTT.

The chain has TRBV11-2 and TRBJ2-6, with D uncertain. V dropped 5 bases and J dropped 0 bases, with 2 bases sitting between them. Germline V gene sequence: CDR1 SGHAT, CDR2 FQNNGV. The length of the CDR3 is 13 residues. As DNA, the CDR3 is TGTGCCAGCAGCGCCTCTGGGGCCAACGTCCTGACTTTC. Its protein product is CASSASGANVLTF.

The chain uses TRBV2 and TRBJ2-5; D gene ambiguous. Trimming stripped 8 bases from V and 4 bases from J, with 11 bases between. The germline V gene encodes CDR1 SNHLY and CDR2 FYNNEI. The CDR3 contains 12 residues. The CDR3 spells CASGPGVETQYF. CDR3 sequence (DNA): TGTGCCAGCGGACCGGGCGTAGAGACCCAGTACTTC.

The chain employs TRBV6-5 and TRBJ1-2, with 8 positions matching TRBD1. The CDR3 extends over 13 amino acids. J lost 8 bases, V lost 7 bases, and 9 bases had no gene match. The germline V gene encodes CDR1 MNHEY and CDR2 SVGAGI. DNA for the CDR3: TGTGCCAGCACCCAGGGACAGGCCTGGGGCTACACCTTC. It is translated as CASTQGQAWGYTF.

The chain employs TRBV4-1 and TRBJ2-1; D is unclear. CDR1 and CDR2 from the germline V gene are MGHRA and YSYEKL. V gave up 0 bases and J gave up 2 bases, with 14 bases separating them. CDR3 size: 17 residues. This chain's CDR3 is CASSQELGRQAYNEQFF. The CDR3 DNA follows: TGCGCCAGCAGCCAAGAGCTAGGCAGGCAGGCCTACAATGAGCAGTTCTTC.

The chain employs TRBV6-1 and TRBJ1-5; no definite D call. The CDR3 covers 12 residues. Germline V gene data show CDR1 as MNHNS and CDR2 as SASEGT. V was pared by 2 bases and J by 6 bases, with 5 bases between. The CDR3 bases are TGTGCCAGCAGTGAAAGAACTCAGCCCCAGCATTTT. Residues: CASSERTQPQHF.